Listed below are T cell receptor beta chains from one sample, sequenced in a study of cytomegalovirus exposure and HLA in healthy donors. Sequenced by immunoSEQ multiplex PCR; TCRdb stores in-frame clones only, minus some. The sample includes about 160,000 clones, roughly 85% seen only once; the top ten take approximately 1.3%. The sample was PBMCs. These receptors were taken from a man in his thirties or forties in good health and CMV-seronegative. CDR3s include the opening cysteine and the closing phenylalanine or tryptophan.

J | V | CDR3
TRBJ2-7 | TRBV19 | CASSWTSGRYEQYF
TRBJ1-5 | TRBV10-3 | CAISEPRQGSSNQPQHF
TRBJ2-3 | TRBV11-2 | CASSSRGLLTDTQYF
TRBJ1-1 | TRBV28 | CASTGTEAFF
TRBJ2-7 | TRBV4-3 | CASSQSGTGETYEQYF
TRBJ2-7 | TRBV19 | CASSKRREVRSYEQYF
TRBJ2-7 | TRBV2 | CASSGRDRAYEQYF
TRBJ2-7 | TRBV6-5 | CASSSSGAISYEQYF
TRBJ2-5 | TRBV19 | CASSTWDRQGETQYF
TRBJ2-2 | TRBV6-5 | CASSRGTGDTGELFF
TRBJ1-1 | TRBV6-1 | CASSETSGQGARAFF
TRBJ2-6 | TRBV13 | CASSLTGSGANVLTF
TRBJ2-7 | TRBV7-9 | CASSSPPGLAAPPSYEQYF
TRBJ2-5 | TRBV7-9 | CASGLAGVETQYF
TRBJ2-7 | TRBV7-9 | CASSLGGTGGIYEQYF
TRBJ2-5 | TRBV19 | CASSIASGETQYF
TRBJ2-1 | TRBV7-2 | CASSFGGSGGNEQFF
TRBJ2-4 | TRBV14 | CASSPGTSGRIASRYF
TRBJ2-6 | TRBV9 | CASWRGSGANVLTF
TRBJ1-5 | TRBV27 | CASSPGGYSNQPQHF
TRBJ1-1 | TRBV27 | CAVGGLKNTEAFF
TRBJ2-7 | TRBV14 | CASSQEVKASYEQYF
TRBJ1-1 | TRBV11-2 | CASSSREGTEAFF
TRBJ1-5 | TRBV27 | CASSLSGFSDQPQHF
TRBJ1-5 | TRBV5-1 | CASRRGGGKNSNQPQHF
TRBJ2-2 | TRBV7-2 | CASSPGTFGVGELFF